This entry describes one T cell receptor beta chain. The identical CDR3 is also encoded by other nucleotide sequences in the sample. Germline V gives CDR1 SGHNT, CDR2 YYREEE (reference sequence). Trimming took off 0 bases at V and 3 bases at J, with 12 bases between the two ends. This CDR3 is 15 amino acids long. Profiled with immunoSEQ multiplex PCR; TCRdb holds only in-frame clones, not every one. Counted here are some 86,000 clones, about nine tenths occurring once; the ten biggest clones make up around 5.8%. These data belong to a study of T cell responses to AZD1222 COVID-19 vaccine. The chain recombines TRBV5-4 with TRBJ1-1; no firm D call. This sequence originates from an adult who received the AZD1222 COVID-19 vaccine. The sample consisted of peripheral blood, taken 28 days after the second AZD1222 dose. The CDR3 sequence is CASSLDPGSDTEAFF. CDR3 in DNA: TGTGCCAGCAGCTTGGACCCGGGCTCGGACACTGAAGCTTTCTTT. Filled out from reference TRBV5-4 and TRBJ1-1, the complete variable domain reads ETGVTQSPTHLIKTRGQQVTLRCSSQSGHNTVSWYQQALGQGPQFIFQYYREEENGRGNFPPRFSGLQFPNYSSELNVNALELDDSALYLCASSLDPGSDTEAFFGQGTRLTVV.